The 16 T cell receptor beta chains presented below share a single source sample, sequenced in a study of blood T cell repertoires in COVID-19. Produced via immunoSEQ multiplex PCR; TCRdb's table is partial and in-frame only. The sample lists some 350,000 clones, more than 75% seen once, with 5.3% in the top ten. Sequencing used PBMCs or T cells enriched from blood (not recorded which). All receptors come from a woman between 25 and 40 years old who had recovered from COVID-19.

CDR3 nucleotides: TGTGCCAGCAGCGCCGCTAGCGGGTTTGAGCAGTTCTTC. The encoded protein is CASSAASGFEQFF. The V call is TRBV9, the J call TRBJ2-1, with 8 nucleotides matching TRBD2. In germline, CDR1 is SGDLS, CDR2 YYNGEE. V shed 3 bases, J shed 9 bases, and the junction held 5 bases outside the gene matches. The CDR3 covers 13 residues.

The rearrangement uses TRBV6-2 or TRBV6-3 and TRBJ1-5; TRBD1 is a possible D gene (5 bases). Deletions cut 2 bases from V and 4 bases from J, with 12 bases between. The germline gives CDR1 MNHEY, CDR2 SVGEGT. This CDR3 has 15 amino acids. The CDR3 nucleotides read TGTGCCAGCAGTTACATCCACGACAGTAATCAGCCCCAGCATTTT. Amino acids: CASSYIHDSNQPQHF.

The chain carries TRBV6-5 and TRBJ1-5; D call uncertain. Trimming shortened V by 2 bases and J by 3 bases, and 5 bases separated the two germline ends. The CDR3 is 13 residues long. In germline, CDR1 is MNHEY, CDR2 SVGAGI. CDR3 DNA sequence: TGTGCCAGCAGTTACGGGCACAATCAGCCCCAGCATTTT. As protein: CASSYGHNQPQHF.

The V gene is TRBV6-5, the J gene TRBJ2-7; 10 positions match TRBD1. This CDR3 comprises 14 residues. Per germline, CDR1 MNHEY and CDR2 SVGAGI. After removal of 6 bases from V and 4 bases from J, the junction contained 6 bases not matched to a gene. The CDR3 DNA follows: TGTGCCAGCAGCCGGGACAGGGGTGGGTACGAGCAGTACTTC. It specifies CASSRDRGGYEQYF.

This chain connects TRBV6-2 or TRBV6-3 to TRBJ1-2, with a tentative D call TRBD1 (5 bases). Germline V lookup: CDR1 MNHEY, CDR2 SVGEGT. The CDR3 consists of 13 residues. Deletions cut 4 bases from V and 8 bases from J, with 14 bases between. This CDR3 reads CASSWGGGSGYTF. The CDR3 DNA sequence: TGTGCCAGCAGTTGGGGGGGTGGGTCCGGCTACACCTTC.

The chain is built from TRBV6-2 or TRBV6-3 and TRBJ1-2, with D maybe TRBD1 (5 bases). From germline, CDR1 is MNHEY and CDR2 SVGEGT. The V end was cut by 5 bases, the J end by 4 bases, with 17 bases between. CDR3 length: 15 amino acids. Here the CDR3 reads CASSNTRQFSYGYTF. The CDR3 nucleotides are TGTGCCAGCAGTAATACACGACAGTTCTCCTATGGCTACACCTTC.

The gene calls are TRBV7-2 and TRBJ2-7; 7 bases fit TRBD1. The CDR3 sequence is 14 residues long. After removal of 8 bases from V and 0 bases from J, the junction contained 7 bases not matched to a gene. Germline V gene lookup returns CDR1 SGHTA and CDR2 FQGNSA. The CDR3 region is CASSTRDSSYEQYF. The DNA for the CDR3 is TGTGCCAGCTCAACCCGGGACAGCTCCTACGAGCAGTACTTC. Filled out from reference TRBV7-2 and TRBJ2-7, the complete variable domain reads GAGVSQSPSNKVTEKGKDVELRCDPISGHTALYWYRQSLGQGLEFLIYFQGNSAPDKSGLPSDRFSAERTGGSVSTLTIQRTQQEDSAVYLCASSTRDSSYEQYFGPGTRLTVT.

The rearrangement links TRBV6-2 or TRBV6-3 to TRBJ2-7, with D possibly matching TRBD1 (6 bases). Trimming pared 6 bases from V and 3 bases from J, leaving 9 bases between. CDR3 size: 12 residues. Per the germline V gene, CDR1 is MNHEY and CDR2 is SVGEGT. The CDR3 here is CASSHRDYEQYF. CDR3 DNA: TGTGCCAGCAGCCACAGGGACTACGAGCAGTACTTC.

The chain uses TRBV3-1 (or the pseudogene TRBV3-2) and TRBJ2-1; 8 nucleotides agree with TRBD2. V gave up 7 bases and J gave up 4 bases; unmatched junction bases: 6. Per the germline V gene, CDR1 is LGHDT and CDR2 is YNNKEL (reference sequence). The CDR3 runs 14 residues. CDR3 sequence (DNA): TGTGCCAGCATGGCGGGGGGCCCGTACAATGAGCAGTTCTTC. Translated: CASMAGGPYNEQFF.

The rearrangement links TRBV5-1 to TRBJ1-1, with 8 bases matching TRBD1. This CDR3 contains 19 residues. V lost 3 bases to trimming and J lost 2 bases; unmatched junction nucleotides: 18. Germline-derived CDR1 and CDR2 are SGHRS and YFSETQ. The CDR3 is CASSSAGGAGATLNTEAFF. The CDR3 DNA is TGCGCCAGCAGCTCGGCAGGGGGCGCGGGCGCGACGCTAAACACTGAAGCTTTCTTT.

The CDR3 protein is CASSPSLDRLNTGELFF. The CDR3 DNA is TGTGCCAGCTCACCCTCCCTGGACAGACTAAACACCGGGGAGCTGTTTTTT. The chain combines TRBV18 with TRBJ2-2, with D possibly TRBD1 on 6 matching bases. Per the germline V gene, CDR1 is KGHSH and CDR2 is LQKENI. Trimming cost V 3 bases and J 2 bases, with 16 bases left between them. The CDR3 sequence is 17 residues long.

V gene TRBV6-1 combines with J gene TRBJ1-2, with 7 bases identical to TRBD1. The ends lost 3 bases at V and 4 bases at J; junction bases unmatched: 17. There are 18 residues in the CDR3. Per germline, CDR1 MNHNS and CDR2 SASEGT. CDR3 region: CASSDTGTAYKTSYGYTF. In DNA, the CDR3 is TGTGCCAGCAGTGACACCGGGACAGCGTACAAGACCAGCTATGGCTACACCTTC.

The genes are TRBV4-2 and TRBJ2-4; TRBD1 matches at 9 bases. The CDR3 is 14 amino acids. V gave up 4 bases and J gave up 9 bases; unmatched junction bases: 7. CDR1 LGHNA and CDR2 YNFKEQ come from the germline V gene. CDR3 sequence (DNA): TGTGCCAGCAGCCCCCCGGGACAGGGTTCCATTCAGTACTTC. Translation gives CASSPPGQGSIQYF.

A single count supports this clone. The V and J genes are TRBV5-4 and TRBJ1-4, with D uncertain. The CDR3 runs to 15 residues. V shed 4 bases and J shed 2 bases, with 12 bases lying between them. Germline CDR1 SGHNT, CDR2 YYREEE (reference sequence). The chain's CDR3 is CASSRSAGTNEKLFF. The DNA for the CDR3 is TGTGCCAGCAGCAGATCGGCCGGGACTAATGAAAAACTGTTTTTT.

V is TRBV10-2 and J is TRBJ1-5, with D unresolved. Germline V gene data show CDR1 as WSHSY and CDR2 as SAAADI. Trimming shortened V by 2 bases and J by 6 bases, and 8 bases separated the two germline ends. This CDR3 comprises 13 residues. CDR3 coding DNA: TGCGCCAGCAGTGAGCTTAACAGTCAGCCCCAGCATTTT. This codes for CASSELNSQPQHF.

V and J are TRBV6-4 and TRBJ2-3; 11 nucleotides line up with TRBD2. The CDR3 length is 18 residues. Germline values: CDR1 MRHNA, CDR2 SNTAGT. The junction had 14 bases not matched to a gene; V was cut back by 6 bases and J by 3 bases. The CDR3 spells CASSPRLIAGGITDTQYF. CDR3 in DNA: TGTGCCAGCAGCCCACGCCTCATAGCGGGGGGGATTACAGATACGCAGTATTTT.